This TCR beta chain was sequenced during a study of regulatory T cells in long-lasting Graves disease. General study findings and limits: Persistent cases of Graves' showed reduced TCR diversity relative to newly diagnosed patients. TRBV28, TRBJ1-2 and TRBJ2-5 emerged as the favored segments in persistent disease. Since the sample size was small, accuracy may have been reduced.

This clonotype was picked up many times. The antigen is not known. The sample's time point: newly diagnosed GD, antithyroid drugs for less than 3 months. After RNA was extracted from PBMCs, the TCR library was made from it. This CDR3 is 15 amino acids long. The junction had 4 bases not matched to a gene; V was cut back by 0 bases and J by 4 bases. The germline gives CDR1 SGHRS, CDR2 YFSETQ. In building TCR beta libraries, iRepertoire HTBI primers were used together with Arm-PCR of CDR3 regions. TCRdb processed the multiplex PCR reads anew with MiXCR; each CDR3 protein has one entry. The sample comprises around 400,000 distinct CDR3 sequences, 12% of which are singletons, and over 15% rests with the top ten. The same data also went into a second study, on T cells in Graves' hyperthyroidism and ophthalmopathy.

This chain uses TRBV5-1 with TRBJ2-1; 7 bases are a match to TRBD1. The clonotype was recovered from a young woman with Graves disease. The sequences come from peripheral blood mononuclear cells (PBMCs), collected at new diagnosis, from a patient treated with antithyroid drugs. CDR3 sequence (DNA): TGCGCCAGCAGCTTGGCCGGGACAGAGTACAATGAGCAGTTCTTC. This sequence encodes CASSLAGTEYNEQFF.